The clone carrying this T cell receptor beta chain has a single count. Its antigen remains unidentified. Germline V CDR1 and CDR2: SGDLS, YYNGEE. The CDR3 sequence is 15 residues long. Trimming removed 4 bases from V and 4 bases from J, with 18 bases in between. This record belongs to a study of T cells in Graves' hyperthyroidism and ophthalmopathy. Findings of the study overall: Expanded thyroid clonotypes (above 0.001) were mostly also found in blood.

Researchers took RNA transcripts and amplified the TCR beta CDR3 regions from them. Primed by the HTBI set, a first-round RT-PCR was run on the TCR CDR3. TCRdb re-analysed the multiplex PCR reads in MiXCR, keeping a single row per CDR3 protein. The repertoire holds approximately 600,000 distinct CDR3 sequences, with less than 25% as singletons. Diagnoses rested on clinical symptoms, serum thyroxine and TRAb, thyroid ultrasound and orbital computed tomography. Fresh 10 ml peripheral blood yielded PBMCs. The sequence came from a man younger than 45 with Graves' ophthalmopathy. The sample consisted of blood. The V call is TRBV9, the J call TRBJ2-7; perhaps TRBD1 as D (5 bases). The CDR3 sequence is CASSPTRGSTYEQYF. DNA for the CDR3: TGTGCCAGCAGCCCCACAAGGGGCTCAACGTACGAGCAGTACTTC.